This T cell receptor beta chain is drawn from a study of blood T cell repertoires in COVID-19. Turning to the study itself: The United States, Italy and Spain supplied acute and convalescent COVID-19 samples. T cells, B-cell-depleted T cells, or PBMCs provided the cDNA or gDNA that served as material.

Authors' analysis steps: Estimates of nucleated cell counts were drawn from the amplification of reference gene primers. Sequencing used immunoSEQ multiplex PCR; TCRdb keeps in-frame clones, though not all of them. V and J calls and clone size come straight from that table; D and trimming were deduced from the DNA. Here the sample spans about 40,000 clones, approximately 90% being singletons. The CDR3 loop spans 14 amino acids. V was shortened by 4 bases and J by 6 bases, with 10 bases between the two germline ends. Germline V lookup: CDR1 MDHEN, CDR2 SYDVKM. This clone was seen a few times. This chain joins TRBV28 and TRBJ1-6; D is unresolved. The TCR originated in a woman between 25 and 40 years old in a cohort sampled during active COVID-19. Sequenced sample: peripheral blood. The CDR3 sequence: CASSWYSLNSPLHF. The CDR3 nucleotides read TGTGCCAGCAGTTGGTACAGTCTTAATTCACCCCTCCACTTT.